Listed here is a single T cell receptor beta chain. Its antigen is unknown. This specimen belongs to a study of T cells in localized non-small cell lung cancer. Generated by immunoSEQ multiplex PCR, the TCRdb table keeps only in-frame clones and is missing some. The sample has about 61,000 clones, 80% to 90% seen once. Overall study findings and caveats: Increased T cell density in blood showed an association with longer overall survival. Adjacent lung exhibited a median of about 50 among the 100 most abundant tumor clones.

The CDR3 contains 14 residues. After removal of 4 bases from V and 6 bases from J, the junction contained 7 bases not matched to a gene. Germline lookup yields CDR1 SGHKS and CDR2 YYEKEE (reference sequence). The V call is TRBV5-5, the J call TRBJ2-1, with TRBD2 identical over 7 bases. This TCR derives from a man aged 35 to 69 with stage I squamous cell lung carcinoma. The source material was peripheral blood, sampled before any cancer treatment. The CDR3: CASSVGGRANEQFF. The DNA of the CDR3 is TGTGCCAGCAGCGTGGGTGGGAGGGCCAATGAGCAGTTCTTC.